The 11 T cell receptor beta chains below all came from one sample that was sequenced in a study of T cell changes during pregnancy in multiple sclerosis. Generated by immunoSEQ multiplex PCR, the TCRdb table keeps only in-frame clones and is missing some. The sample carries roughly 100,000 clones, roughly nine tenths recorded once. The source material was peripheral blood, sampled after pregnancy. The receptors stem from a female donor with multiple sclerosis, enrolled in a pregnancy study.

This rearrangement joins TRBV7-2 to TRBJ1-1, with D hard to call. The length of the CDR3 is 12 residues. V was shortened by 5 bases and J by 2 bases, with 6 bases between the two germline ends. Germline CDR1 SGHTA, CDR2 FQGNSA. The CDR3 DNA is TGTGCCAGCAGCATCTACAACACTGAAGCTTTCTTT. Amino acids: CASSIYNTEAFF.

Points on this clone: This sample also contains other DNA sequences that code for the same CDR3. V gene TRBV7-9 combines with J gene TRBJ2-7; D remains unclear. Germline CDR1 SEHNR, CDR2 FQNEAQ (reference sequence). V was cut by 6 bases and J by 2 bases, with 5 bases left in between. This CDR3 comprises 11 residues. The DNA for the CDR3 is TGTGCCAGCAGTTCAGCCTACGAGCAGTACTTC. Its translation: CASSSAYEQYF.

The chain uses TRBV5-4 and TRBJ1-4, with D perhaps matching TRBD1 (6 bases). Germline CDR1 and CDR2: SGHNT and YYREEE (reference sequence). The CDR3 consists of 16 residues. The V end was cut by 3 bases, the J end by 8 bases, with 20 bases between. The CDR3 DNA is TGTGCCAGCAGCTCCGGGGGCGCGGGGGCGCGGGAAAAACTGTTTTTT. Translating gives CASSSGGAGAREKLFF.

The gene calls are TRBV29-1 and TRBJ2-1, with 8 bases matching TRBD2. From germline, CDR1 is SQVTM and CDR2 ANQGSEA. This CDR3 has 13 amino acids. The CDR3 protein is CSGGGSSYNEQFF. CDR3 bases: TGCTCTGGCGGGGGGAGCTCCTACAATGAGCAGTTCTTC.

CDR3 amino acids: CASSGTSESSGANVLTF. The CDR3, as DNA: TGCGCCAGCAGCGGGACTAGCGAGAGCTCTGGGGCCAACGTCCTGACTTTC. V is TRBV5-1 and J is TRBJ2-6, with TRBD2 matching 10 bases. This CDR3 has 17 residues. Germline V gives CDR1 SGHRS, CDR2 YFSETQ. V dropped 4 bases and J dropped 0; count of bases not matched to a gene: 4. Supplemented by reference TRBV5-1 and TRBJ2-6, the full variable domain reads KAGVTQTPRYLIKTRGQQVTLSCSPISGHRSVSWYQQTPGQGLQFLFEYFSETQRNKGNFPGRFSGRQFSNSRSEMNVSTLELGDSALYLCASSGTSESSGANVLTFGAGSRLTVL.

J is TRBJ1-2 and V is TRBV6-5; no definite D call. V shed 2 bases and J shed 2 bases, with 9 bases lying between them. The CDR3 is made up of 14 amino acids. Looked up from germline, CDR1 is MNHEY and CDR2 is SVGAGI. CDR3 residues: CASSYSRENYGYTF. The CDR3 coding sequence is TGTGCCAGCAGTTACAGTCGGGAAAACTATGGCTACACCTTC.

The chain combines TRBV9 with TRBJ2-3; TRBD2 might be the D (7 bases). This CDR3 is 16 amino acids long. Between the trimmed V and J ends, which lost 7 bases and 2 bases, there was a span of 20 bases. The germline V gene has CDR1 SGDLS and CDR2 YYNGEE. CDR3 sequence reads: CASAVGAGAYTDTQYF. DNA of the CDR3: TGTGCCAGCGCGGTGGGGGCGGGGGCCTACACAGATACGCAGTATTTT.

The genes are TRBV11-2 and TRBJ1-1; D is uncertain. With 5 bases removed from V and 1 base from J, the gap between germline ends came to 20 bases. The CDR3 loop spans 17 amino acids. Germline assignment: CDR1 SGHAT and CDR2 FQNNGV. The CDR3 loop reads CASSPHRSEQRNTEAFF. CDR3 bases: TGTGCCAGCAGCCCCCATCGTAGTGAACAGAGGAACACTGAAGCTTTCTTT.

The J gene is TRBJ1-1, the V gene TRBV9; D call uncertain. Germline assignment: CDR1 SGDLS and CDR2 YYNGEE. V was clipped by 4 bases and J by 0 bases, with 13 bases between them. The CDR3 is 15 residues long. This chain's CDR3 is CASSPPTIMNTEAFF. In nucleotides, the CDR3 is TGTGCCAGCAGCCCACCGACAATTATGAACACTGAAGCTTTCTTT.

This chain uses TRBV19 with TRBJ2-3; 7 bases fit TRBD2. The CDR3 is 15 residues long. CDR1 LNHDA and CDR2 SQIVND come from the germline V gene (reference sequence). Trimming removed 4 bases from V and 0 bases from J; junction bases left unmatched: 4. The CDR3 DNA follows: TGTGCCAGTAGTAGATCTAGCGGAAGCACAGATACGCAGTATTTT. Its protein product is CASSRSSGSTDTQYF. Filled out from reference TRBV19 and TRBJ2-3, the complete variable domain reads DGGITQSPKYLFRKEGQNVTLSCEQNLNHDAMYWYRQDPGQGLRLIYYSQIVNDFQKGDIAEGYSVSREKKESFPLTVTSAQKNPTAFYLCASSRSSGSTDTQYFGPGTRLTVL.

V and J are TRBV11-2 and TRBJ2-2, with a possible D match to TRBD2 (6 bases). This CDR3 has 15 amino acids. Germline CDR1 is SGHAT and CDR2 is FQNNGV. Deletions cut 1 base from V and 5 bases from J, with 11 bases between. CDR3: CASSLGARDTGELFF. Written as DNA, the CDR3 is TGTGCCAGCAGCTTAGGGGCGCGGGATACCGGGGAGCTGTTTTTT. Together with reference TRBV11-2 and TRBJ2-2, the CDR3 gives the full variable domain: EAGVAQSPRYKIIEKRQSVAFWCNPISGHATLYWYQQILGQGPKLLIQFQNNGVVDDSQLPKDRFSAERLKGVDSTLKIQPAKLEDSAVYLCASSLGARDTGELFFGEGSRLTVL.